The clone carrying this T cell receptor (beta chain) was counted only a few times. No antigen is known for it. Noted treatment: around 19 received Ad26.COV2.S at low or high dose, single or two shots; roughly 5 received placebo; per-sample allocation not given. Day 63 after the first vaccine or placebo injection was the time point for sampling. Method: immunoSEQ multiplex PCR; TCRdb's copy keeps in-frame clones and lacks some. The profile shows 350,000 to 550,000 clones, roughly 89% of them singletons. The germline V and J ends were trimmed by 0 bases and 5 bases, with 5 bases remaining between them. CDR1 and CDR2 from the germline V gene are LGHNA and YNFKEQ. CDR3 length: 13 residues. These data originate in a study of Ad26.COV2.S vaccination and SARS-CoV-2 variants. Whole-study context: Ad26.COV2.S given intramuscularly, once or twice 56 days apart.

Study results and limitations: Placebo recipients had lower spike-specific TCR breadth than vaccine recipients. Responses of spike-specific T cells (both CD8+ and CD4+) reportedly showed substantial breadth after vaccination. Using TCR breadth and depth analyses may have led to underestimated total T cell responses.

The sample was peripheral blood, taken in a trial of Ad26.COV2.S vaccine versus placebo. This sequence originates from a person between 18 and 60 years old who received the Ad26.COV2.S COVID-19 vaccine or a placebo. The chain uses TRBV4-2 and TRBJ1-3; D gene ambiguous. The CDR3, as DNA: TGTGCCAGCAGCCAAGAGTCCAGAAACACCATATATTTT. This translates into CASSQESRNTIYF.